The present entry profiles one T cell receptor beta chain with its context. The clone's antigen remains unknown. No clone much larger than this one lies a single base away; base qualities are absent. This sample is drawn from a study of Ad26.COV2.S vaccination and SARS-CoV-2 variants (dated by TCRdb to 2020 to 2023). Context from the whole study: Vaccine-arm donors came from COV1001, a multicentre, randomized, double-blind, placebo-controlled phase I-IIa trial of Ad26.COV2.S in healthy adults. Throughout the experiments and outcome assessment, investigators stayed blinded to trial group allocation. A total of approximately 32 samples were included in the TCR-sequenced set, comprising around 19 Ad26.COV2.S vaccine recipients, 5 placebo recipients and 8 SARS-CoV-2 convalescent individuals. Ad26.COV2.S was administered intramuscularly at a dose of 5x10^10 or 1x10^11 viral particles, either as one shot or as two shots given 56 days apart. The specificity and breadth of SARS-CoV-2-reactive T cell receptors after Ad26.COV2.S vaccination were assessed by TCRbeta repertoire sequencing. Trial participants were randomized into five groups of five, in which low-dose or high-dose Ad26.COV2.S was given once or twice, or placebo was given on both occasions. Overall study results and their limits: Higher spike-specific TCR breadth was observed in Ad26.COV2.S recipients than in placebo recipients (P = 0.0014). Comparable non-spike TCR breadth was observed between vaccine and placebo recipients, consistent with only spike being contained in the vaccine. The authors noted that the TCR breadth and depth analyses may have underestimated total T cell responses. The study was not powered to compare responses between vaccine doses or regimens. Substantial breadth of spike-specific CD8+ and CD4+ T cell responses was reported after vaccination.

The immunoSEQ Assay was used to sequence TCRbeta CDR3 regions. After extraction, genomic DNA underwent amplification by bias-controlled multiplex PCR, followed by high-throughput sequencing. For the original study's pipeline: Collapsing and filtering of sequences were performed to quantify the absolute abundance of each unique TCRbeta CDR3 region. Usable DNA was measured by amplifying reference genes present in all nucleated cells, and TCRbeta template counts were normalized to that usable DNA to estimate T cell fraction. Repertoire TCRs were annotated as SARS-CoV-2-specific by exact matching of V gene, CDR3 amino acid sequence and J gene to a known reactive TCR set. The reference SARS-CoV-2 TCR set was obtained from MIRA and was filtered for enrichment in COVID-19-positive ImmuneCODE repertoires, whereby public or cross-reactive TCRs were removed. Using the MIRA antigens, annotated TCRs were further analysed by specific ORF or by position within an ORF. Breadth was defined as the number of annotated unique rearrangements divided by the total number of unique productive rearrangements, and depth was defined as the summed frequency of the annotated unique rearrangements. TCR breadth was compared between groups using two-sided Wilcoxon rank-sum tests. TCRdb mirrors the immuneACCESS table, restricted to in-frame sequences. Some clones are absent from its copies; in checked studies, under half trace to an unresolved V gene, and the reason for the others is unknown. Clone size and V and J calls were adopted from that table, with D and trimming inferred from the DNA. This sample lists 300,000 to 350,000 clones; about 82% were detected once. The ten largest clones represent under 2% of the sample.

Taken with the paper, the label for treatment or condition translates to: roughly 18 received Ad26.COV2.S at low or high dose, single or two shots; roughly five received placebo; per-sample allocation not given. For vaccine and placebo recipients, the sequenced repertoires came from samples collected on day 63 after the first injection. Cohort 1b enrolled 20 to 30 adults aged 18-55 years at a single site in Boston, USA, between 29 July and 7 August 2020. Ad26.COV2.S was a replication-incompetent adenovirus type 26 vector expressing a prefusion-stabilized SARS-CoV-2 spike protein from the original Wuhan strain. The trim is 1 base for V and 14 bases for J, with a gap of 12 bases between the germline ends. From the cysteine up to the phenylalanine, the CDR3 has a length of 13 residues. Kept here is only the CDR3 DNA, which spans 39 bases and is read in frame from base 1. CDR1 and CDR2 are read off the germline V gene as SGHTA and FQGNSA.

The source was peripheral blood, collected in a trial of Ad26.COV2.S vaccine versus placebo. The sequence is built from TRBV7-2 and TRBJ1-6, with the identity of the D gene unclear. The source is a person aged 18-60 years who received the Ad26.COV2.S COVID-19 vaccine or a placebo. The DNA is TGTGCCAGCAGCTTAGACACATTAGGGACCCTCCACTTT. Its protein product is CASSLDTLGTLHF.